The present entry profiles one T cell receptor beta chain with its context. Its antigen remains unknown. This record belongs to a study of shared clonotypes between healthy human individuals. The wider study: Donors had three CD4 naive, three CD4 memory, two CD8 naive and one CD8 memory plate apiece. Overall study findings and caveats: Compared with clonotypes that all four donors shared, non-shared clonotypes had lower generation probabilities. As a rule, naive subsets had a larger estimated richness than memory subsets.

Clones were read by immunoSEQ multiplex PCR, and TCRdb kept only the in-frame ones, dropping some. Here the sample spans 2 million to 2.5 million clones, 85% to 95% being singletons. This CDR3 has 12 amino acids. Germline V gene sequence: CDR1 SQVTM, CDR2 ANQGSEA. V dropped 8 bases and J dropped 1 base, with 12 bases sitting between them. The J gene is TRBJ2-7, the V gene TRBV29-1, with a possible D match to TRBD1 (6 bases). The sequenced sample was naive CD4+ T cells sorted from blood. Subset given: CD45RA+ positively selected. The sequence was obtained from a man in his late teens or twenties in good health. The CDR3 DNA is TGCAGCACGAGGACAGATTCCTACGAGCAGTACTTC. It codes for CSTRTDSYEQYF.